The present T cell receptor beta chain was sequenced within a study of T cells in Graves' hyperthyroidism and ophthalmopathy. This clonotype was seen a handful of times. Authors of the study amplified TCR beta CDR3 regions from RNA transcripts. TCR CDR3 underwent first-round RT-PCR with the HTBI primer set. TCRdb independently ran MiXCR on the multiplex PCR reads; one entry per CDR3 protein. The sample lists about 610,000 distinct CDR3 sequences, about a sixth occurring once. There are 14 residues in the CDR3. CDR1 and CDR2 (germline): SGHRS, YFSETQ. V was clipped by 4 bases and J by 8 bases, with 16 bases between them.

The clonotype originates from a woman aged 40-49 years with Graves' ophthalmopathy. V gene TRBV5-1 combines with J gene TRBJ2-1; no clear D. The sample taken for sequencing was blood. The CDR3 loop is CASSGPTMIDEQFF. The CDR3 coding sequence is TGCGCCAGCAGCGGGCCAACAATGATCGATGAGCAGTTCTTC.